The TCR beta chain under discussion was sequenced for a study of PD-1 blockade in classical Hodgkin lymphoma (dated by TCRdb to about 2020). A note on the overall study: Nivolumab dosing was 3 mg/kg intravenously every 2 weeks, continuing until either disease progression or unacceptable toxicity. The study used TCR beta sequencing and CyTOF to define a peripheral blood immune signature of response to PD-1 blockade in classical Hodgkin lymphoma. Here is what the overall study found, with its caveats: Lower diversity was seen in patients whose nivolumab began less than 1 year after ASCT, and these patients were left out of later analyses so that immune reconstitution would not confound the results. The study was restricted to a single clinical trial cohort, and the causes of repertoire differences, possibly disease activity or prior therapy, were left undefined. A significant rise by C4D1 was seen in CD4+ but not CD8+ TCR diversity (p=0.0027 vs p=0.16), with the rise being most apparent in complete responders (p=0.02). Trial patients with a complete response had baseline diversity similar to that of newly diagnosed patients, while partial responders and progressors had significantly lower diversity. Baseline TCR diversity was reported to be lower in newly diagnosed patients than in healthy donors, and even lower in relapsed/refractory patients.

Per the publication, the time point label means: cycle 1 day 1 (C1D1), immediately before nivolumab initiation. Every trial patient had relapsed following autologous stem cell transplantation, and prior brentuximab vedotin exposure was what differed among cohorts A, B and C. CD4+ T cells were purified from thawed PBMCs by magnetic negative selection with a Miltenyi CD4+ T cell isolation kit. The trial cohort was composed of approximately 56 patients with relapsed/refractory classical Hodgkin lymphoma, for whom complete response, partial response or progressive disease was recorded as best overall response. In the multi-cohort phase II CheckMate 205 trial, trial patients received single-agent nivolumab. An independent review committee assessed best overall response using the 2007 International Working Group response criteria. Trial PBMCs were collected immediately before nivolumab initiation (C1D1) and during therapy at cycle 2 day 1 and cycle 4 day 1. Peripheral blood was collected in 8 mL Vacutainer Cell Preparation Tubes, from which PBMCs were isolated by centrifugation and then cryopreserved. Purified CD4+ and CD8+ fractions were prepared only for cases where an additional PBMC sample was available. Magnetically labelled cells were depleted on LS columns in a quadroMACS separator, and the flow-through was collected as the purified fraction.

Deletion took 3 bases off V and 6 bases off J, with a span of 12 bases between the germline ends. Sequences SGHNT (CDR1) and YYREEE (CDR2) are obtained from the germline V gene (reference sequence). Measured from the cysteine to the phenylalanine, the CDR3 is 13 residues long. The CDR3 DNA has 39 bases and is translated from base 1. Genomic DNA was isolated using the Qiagen DNeasy kit from unsorted PBMCs as well as from negatively selected CD4+ and CD8+ fractions. Using primers that anneal to V and J segments, immunoSEQ multiplex PCR amplified the TCR beta CDR3 regions. Amplification bias was minimized using a synthetic immune receptor repertoire, and residual bias was removed computationally after sequencing. From the authors' description of their analysis: Repertoire diversity was quantified as the Shannon entropy index using custom Python scripts. Unsorted, CD4+ and CD8+ repertoires were examined separately, except in combined analyses, for which CD4+ and CD8+ sequences were merged in silico. A clone was considered expanded if an increase in frequency of at least 2-fold after treatment relative to C1D1 was found, and a pseudocount of 0.5 was applied to clones undetected at baseline. Singleton clones were defined as clones with 0 or 1 copy at C1D1, and non-singleton clones were defined as clones with 2 or more copies. Clones expanded in unsorted samples were annotated as CD4+, CD8+ or unknown by matching protein sequences in sorted samples from the same patient. Diversity changes from C1D1 to C4D1 were tested in paired samples using Wilcoxon tests. TCRdb limited this immuneACCESS table to in-frame rearrangements with V and J called. A share of clones is missing; checked studies link under half to unresolved V genes, and the rest is unexplained. That table supplies the V and J calls and clone size; D and trimming were determined from the DNA. The table for this sample lists approximately 8,800 clones; more than 65% of them were counted only once. In total, the top ten clones hold about 12% of the sample.

About this clone itself: The antigen this receptor binds is unknown. Base qualities are not recorded, but no much larger clone differs from it by a single base.

The sequence derives from a human donor with classical Hodgkin lymphoma. The chain is assembled from TRBV5-4 and TRBJ2-5; the D region possibly corresponds to TRBD1 (6 bases align). Sequenced material: CD4+ T cells from blood, taken at baseline. CDR3 region: CASSSTGWKTQYF. The sequence in DNA is TGTGCCAGCAGCTCAACAGGGTGGAAGACCCAGTACTTC.